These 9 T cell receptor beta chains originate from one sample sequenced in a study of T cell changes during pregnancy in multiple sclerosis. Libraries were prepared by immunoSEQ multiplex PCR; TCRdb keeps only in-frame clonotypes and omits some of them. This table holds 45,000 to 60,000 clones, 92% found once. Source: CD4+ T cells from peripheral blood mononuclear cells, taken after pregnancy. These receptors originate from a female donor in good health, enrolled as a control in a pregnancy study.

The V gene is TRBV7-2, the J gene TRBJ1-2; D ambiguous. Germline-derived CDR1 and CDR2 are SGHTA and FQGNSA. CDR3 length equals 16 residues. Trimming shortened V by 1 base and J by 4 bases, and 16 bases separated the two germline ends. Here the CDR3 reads CASSLDRSTGGYGYTF. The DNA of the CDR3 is TGTGCCAGCAGCTTAGATCGATCCACCGGAGGCTATGGCTACACCTTC.

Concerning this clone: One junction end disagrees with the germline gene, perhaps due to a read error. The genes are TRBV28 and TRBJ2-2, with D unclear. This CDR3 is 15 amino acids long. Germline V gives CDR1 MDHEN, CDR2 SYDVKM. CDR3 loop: CASSSPGTNTGELFF. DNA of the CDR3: TGTGCCAGTAGTTCGCCAGGAACGAACACCGGGGAGCTGTTTTTT.

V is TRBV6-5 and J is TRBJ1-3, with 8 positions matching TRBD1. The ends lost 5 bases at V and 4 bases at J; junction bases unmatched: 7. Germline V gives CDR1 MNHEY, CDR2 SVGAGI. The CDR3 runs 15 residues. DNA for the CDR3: TGTGCCAGCAGTACTAGGACAGGGACCGGAAACACCATATATTTT. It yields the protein CASSTRTGTGNTIYF.

This chain's CDR3 is CASRDTYNSPLHF. The CDR3, as DNA: TGTGCCAGTAGGGACACCTATAATTCACCCCTCCACTTT. The V gene is TRBV6-5, the J gene TRBJ1-6, with a weak D call TRBD1 (6 bases). The V gene lost 9 bases and the J gene lost 2 bases, with 8 bases spanning the gap. The CDR3 is 13 amino acids. Germline V gives CDR1 MNHEY, CDR2 SVGAGI.

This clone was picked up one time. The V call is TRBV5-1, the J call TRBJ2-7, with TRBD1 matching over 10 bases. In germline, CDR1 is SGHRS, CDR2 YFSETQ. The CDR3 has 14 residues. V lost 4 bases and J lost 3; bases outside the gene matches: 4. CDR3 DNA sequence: TGCGCCAGCAGCCCCCGGACAGGGGGCTACGAGCAGTACTTC. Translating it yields CASSPRTGGYEQYF.

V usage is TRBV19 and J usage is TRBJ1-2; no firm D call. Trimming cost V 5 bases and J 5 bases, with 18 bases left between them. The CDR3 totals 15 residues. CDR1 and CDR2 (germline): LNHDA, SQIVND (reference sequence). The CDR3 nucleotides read TGTGCCAGTAGTGTACCGGACTGGGATGGATATGGCTACACCTTC. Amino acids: CASSVPDWDGYGYTF.

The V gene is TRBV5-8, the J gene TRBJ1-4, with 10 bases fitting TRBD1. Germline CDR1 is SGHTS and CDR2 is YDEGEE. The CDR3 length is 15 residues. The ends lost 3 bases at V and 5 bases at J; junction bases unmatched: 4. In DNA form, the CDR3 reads TGTGCCAGCAGCTCTCCGGGACAGGGGAATGAAAAACTGTTTTTT. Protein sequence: CASSSPGQGNEKLFF.

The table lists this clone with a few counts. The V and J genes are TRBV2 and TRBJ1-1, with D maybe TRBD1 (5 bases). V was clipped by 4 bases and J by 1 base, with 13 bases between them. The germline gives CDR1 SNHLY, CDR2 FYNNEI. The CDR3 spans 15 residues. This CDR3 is CASSGRGSRNTEAFF. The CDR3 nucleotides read TGTGCCAGCAGTGGAAGGGGCAGCAGGAACACTGAAGCTTTCTTT.

CDR3 nucleotide sequence: TGTGCCAGCAGCTTAGGTGCGGGACAGCCGCCCGTTTGGACAAACATTCAGTACTTC. This sequence encodes CASSLGAGQPPVWTNIQYF. The genes are TRBV7-9 and TRBJ2-4; D is possibly TRBD1 (7 bases). There are 19 residues in the CDR3. Trimming took 1 base from V and 6 from J, leaving 25 bases between them. Per the germline V gene, CDR1 is SEHNR and CDR2 is FQNEAQ (reference sequence). Full variable domain (outside the CDR3, taken from reference TRBV7-9 and TRBJ2-4): DTGVSQNPRHKITKRGQNVTFRCDPISEHNRLYWYRQTLGQGPEFLTYFQNEAQLEKSRLLSDRFSAERPKGSFSTLEIQRTEQGDSAMYLCASSLGAGQPPVWTNIQYFGAGTRLSVL.